Listed here are 27 T cell receptor beta chains from one sample, sequenced in a study of blood T cell repertoires in COVID-19. Produced via immunoSEQ multiplex PCR; TCRdb's table is partial and in-frame only. The sample lists around 130,000 clones; more than 65% were seen once. Sequencing used peripheral blood. All receptors come from a human donor in a cohort sampled during active COVID-19.

This clone was counted a single time. The rearrangement uses TRBV23-1 and TRBJ2-7, with 7 positions matching TRBD1. TRBV23-1 is labeled an ORF, and its function is uncertain. This CDR3 region has 16 residues. Trimming cost V 3 bases and J 0 bases; bases outside gene matches: 8. CDR3 sequence (DNA): TGCGCCAGCAGTCAGTTGGGACAGTCAAGCTCCTACGAGCAGTACTTC. Translating gives CASSQLGQSSSYEQYF.

This clone was observed a few times. CDR3 coding DNA: TGTGCCAGTAATGGGGACAGCCTGGGGAACACTGAAGCTTTCTTT. Amino acid sequence: CASNGDSLGNTEAFF. The rearrangement uses TRBV19 and TRBJ1-1; 7 bases agree with TRBD1. CDR3 length: 15 residues. The germline V gene has CDR1 LNHDA and CDR2 SQIVND (reference sequence). The V gene end was trimmed by 7 bases and the J gene end by 1 base; junction bases not matched to a gene: 9.

The rearrangement links TRBV12-3 or TRBV12-4 to TRBJ2-7, with D unclear. Trimming took off 5 bases at V and 1 base at J, with 9 bases between the two ends. This CDR3 has 13 amino acids. The CDR3 region has the DNA TGTGCCAGCAGTCCCCCCGGGTCCTACGAGCAGTACTTC. Translation: CASSPPGSYEQYF.

J is TRBJ2-2 and V is TRBV2; the D gene is possibly TRBD1 (5 bases). With 11 bases removed from V and 5 bases from J, the gap between germline ends came to 15 bases. Germline CDR1 and CDR2: SNHLY and FYNNEI. The CDR3 is 13 amino acids. CDR3 nucleotide sequence: TGTGCCGGAATAGGACACAGGACCGGGGAGCTGTTTTTT. It specifies CAGIGHRTGELFF.

The V gene is TRBV5-1, the J gene TRBJ2-3, with D uncertain. From germline, CDR1 is SGHRS and CDR2 YFSETQ. Trimming shortened V by 1 base and J by 6 bases, and 18 bases separated the two germline ends. The CDR3 has 16 residues. The CDR3 region has the DNA TGCGCCAGCAGCTTGATCCGGTATCGATCCGTGGATACGCAGTATTTT. It specifies CASSLIRYRSVDTQYF.

This chain links TRBV6-5 with TRBJ2-7; D is possibly TRBD1 (6 bases). V shed 10 bases and J shed 2 bases, with 15 bases lying between them. Germline V CDR1 and CDR2: MNHEY, SVGAGI. The CDR3 length is 13 residues. CDR3 amino acids: CATFDRLAYEQYF. CDR3 nucleotide sequence: TGTGCCACATTTGACAGGTTAGCCTACGAGCAGTACTTC.

The chain joins TRBV3-1 (or the pseudogene TRBV3-2) to TRBJ2-2; 10 bases are shared with TRBD1. The CDR3 contains 16 residues. After removal of 4 bases from V and 7 bases from J, the junction contained 9 bases not matched to a gene. The V gene's germline CDR1 is LGHDT and CDR2 YNNKEL (reference sequence). The CDR3 sequence: CASSPSDRGRGGELFF. CDR3 nucleotides: TGTGCCAGCAGCCCTTCCGACAGGGGGCGAGGCGGGGAGCTGTTTTTT.

The chain employs TRBV9 and TRBJ2-7; the D gene is possibly TRBD2 (6 bases). This CDR3 has 14 residues. The ends were cut back, 0 bases at V and 4 bases at J, with 11 bases in the middle. Germline CDR1 and CDR2: SGDLS and YYNGEE. The chain's CDR3 is CASSVGGVAYEQYF. CDR3 nucleotide sequence: TGTGCCAGCAGCGTAGGCGGGGTTGCGTACGAGCAGTACTTC.

The chain combines TRBV7-2 with TRBJ1-3; 10 nucleotides match TRBD1. V shed 4 bases, J shed 4 bases, and the junction held 4 bases outside the gene matches. The germline V gene encodes CDR1 SGHTA and CDR2 FQGNSA. The CDR3 runs to 15 residues. In nucleotides, the CDR3 is TGTGCCAGCAGCTCCCGACAGGGGGCGGGAAACACCATATATTTT. Translating gives CASSSRQGAGNTIYF.

V is TRBV28 and J is TRBJ1-1, with unresolved D. Trimming stripped 4 bases from V and 1 base from J, with 7 bases between. Germline values: CDR1 MDHEN, CDR2 SYDVKM. The length of the CDR3 is 13 residues. DNA of the CDR3: TGTGCCAGCAGTTCCTTTAAGAACACTGAAGCTTTCTTT. Encoded protein: CASSSFKNTEAFF.

This chain joins TRBV10-3 and TRBJ1-1, with D perhaps TRBD1 (5 bases). CDR1 and CDR2 from the germline V gene are ENHRY and SYGVKD. V lost 6 bases, J lost 3 bases, and 11 bases lay in between. There are 13 residues in the CDR3. This CDR3 reads CAIRSGHDTEAFF. DNA for the CDR3: TGTGCCATCAGATCAGGGCATGACACTGAAGCTTTCTTT.

The V and J genes are TRBV19 and TRBJ1-1; D ambiguous. V shed 0 bases and J shed 4 bases, with 9 bases lying between them. The CDR3 loop spans 14 amino acids. Germline CDR1 reads LNHDA; CDR2 reads SQIVND (reference sequence). The DNA of the CDR3 is TGTGCCAGTAGTATAGAGGCAGTCAGCACTGAAGCTTTCTTT. Its translation is CASSIEAVSTEAFF.

The chain combines TRBV24-1 with TRBJ2-1; 7 bases map to TRBD2. The CDR3 covers 12 residues. The germline V gene encodes CDR1 KGHDR and CDR2 SFDVKD. V lost 2 bases, J lost 10 bases, and 1 base stayed unmatched. For the CDR3, the DNA is TGTGCCACCAGTGATTGGGGAGGGGAGCAGTTCTTC. Its translation: CATSDWGGEQFF.

The rearrangement joins TRBV5-4 to TRBJ1-4; D not resolved. The V end lost 1 base, the J end lost 0 bases, and 10 bases lay between the germline ends. The CDR3 contains 16 residues. Per the germline V gene, CDR1 is SGHNT and CDR2 is YYREEE (reference sequence). The CDR3 loop reads CASSLSREATNEKLFF. The CDR3 nucleotides read TGTGCCAGCAGCTTGTCGCGGGAGGCAACTAATGAAAAACTGTTTTTT.

This sequence joins TRBV10-3 and TRBJ1-2; D remains ambiguous. Germline V gene data show CDR1 as ENHRY and CDR2 as SYGVKD. Between the trimmed V and J ends, which lost 2 bases and 8 bases, there was a span of 12 bases. This CDR3 has 13 amino acids. CDR3 nucleotide sequence: TGTGCCATCAGTGAGGGCACGCCGGGAGGCTACACCTTC. Translated, it gives CAISEGTPGGYTF.

The J gene is TRBJ2-7, the V gene TRBV5-6; TRBD1 agrees at 7 bases. With V trimmed by 0 bases and J by 6 bases, 18 bases remained unmatched. Germline V gene sequence: CDR1 SGHDT, CDR2 YYEEEE. CDR3 size: 18 residues. CDR3 amino acids: CASSLGMLRDSISGEQYF. CDR3 sequence (DNA): TGTGCCAGCAGCTTGGGTATGCTCCGGGACAGCATTTCTGGCGAGCAGTACTTC.

The rearrangement joins TRBV28 to TRBJ2-7; TRBD1 might be the D (6 bases). This CDR3 region has 13 residues. Germline lookup yields CDR1 MDHEN and CDR2 SYDVKM. The CDR3 protein is CVVSRGNVREQYF. For the CDR3, the DNA is TGTGTCGTAAGCAGGGGCAATGTTCGGGAGCAGTACTTC.

The chain employs TRBV11-2 and TRBJ2-3, with 8 bases aligning to TRBD1. Germline-derived CDR1 and CDR2 are SGHAT and FQNNGV. The V and J ends lost 5 bases and 4 bases, in that order; junction bases with no gene match: 14. CDR3 length: 17 amino acids. CDR3 loop: CASSVGARTGRADTQYF. The CDR3 DNA is TGTGCCAGCAGCGTAGGAGCCAGGACAGGGCGGGCAGATACGCAGTATTTT.

This clone was counted a single time. The genes are TRBV7-3 and TRBJ2-1; D ambiguous. This CDR3 has 14 residues. Trimming stripped 4 bases from V and 6 bases from J, with 13 bases between. Per the germline V gene, CDR1 is SGHTA and CDR2 is FQGTGA. CDR3 in DNA: TGTGCCAGCAGCTCGGTTGCAGGTCTCAATGAGCAGTTCTTC. Its protein product is CASSSVAGLNEQFF.

The chain combines TRBV3-1 (or the pseudogene TRBV3-2) with TRBJ1-1; 9 bases align to TRBD1. CDR1 and CDR2 from the germline V gene are LGHDT and YNNKEL (reference sequence). The CDR3 length is 16 residues. Trimming removed 4 bases from V and 1 base from J; junction bases left unmatched: 7. CDR3 DNA: TGTGCCAGCAGCCTCATTTCGGGACAGGGGAACACTGAAGCTTTCTTT. Translated, it gives CASSLISGQGNTEAFF.

CDR3 bases: TGTGCCAGCTCAAGCGGGGGAGGCTACACCTTC. Its protein is CASSSGGGYTF. The chain recombines TRBV12-3 or TRBV12-4 with TRBJ1-2, with D possibly being TRBD1 (5 bases). The V and J ends lost 8 bases and 8 bases respectively, with 12 bases between them. The length of the CDR3 is 11 residues.

This clone has more than one count but fewer than ten. The junction departs from the called germline gene at one end, perhaps through a read error. J is TRBJ2-7 and V is TRBV6-5; 7 bases map to TRBD1. From germline, CDR1 is MNHEY and CDR2 SVGAGI. There are 14 residues in the CDR3. CDR3 DNA sequence: TGTGCCAGCAGTGACTCGGGACAGCTCTACGAGCAGTACTTC. Its protein product is CASSDSGQLYEQYF.

The CDR3 DNA reads as TGTGCCAGTAGTATTGGGGGGACAGGGGCCGTGGAGACCCAGTACTTC. Its protein product is CASSIGGTGAVETQYF. The chain carries TRBV19 and TRBJ2-5; 10 positions agree with TRBD1. CDR1 is LNHDA, CDR2 SQIVND, per germline (reference sequence). V was pared by 3 bases and J by 5 bases, with 9 bases of the junction left unmatched. The CDR3 totals 16 residues.

The rearrangement uses TRBV2 and TRBJ2-1; 8 nucleotides agree with TRBD1. The germline V gene has CDR1 SNHLY and CDR2 FYNNEI. The CDR3 is 15 residues long. V was clipped by 4 bases and J by 2 bases; unmatched bases: 4. The CDR3 spells CASSATGGPYNEQFF. CDR3 DNA sequence: TGTGCCAGCAGTGCTACAGGGGGACCCTACAATGAGCAGTTCTTC.

V and J are TRBV19 and TRBJ2-5; perhaps TRBD1 as D (6 bases). Germline CDR1 and CDR2: LNHDA and SQIVND (reference sequence). This CDR3 contains 15 residues. V was pared by 3 bases and J by 4 bases, with 15 bases between. The CDR3 nucleotides are TGTGCCAGTAGTATTGGACAGCACTATGGAGAGACCCAGTACTTC. It translates to CASSIGQHYGETQYF. The whole variable domain, remainder taken from reference TRBV19 and TRBJ2-5, is DGGITQSPKYLFRKEGQNVTLSCEQNLNHDAMYWYRQDPGQGLRLIYYSQIVNDFQKGDIAEGYSVSREKKESFPLTVTSAQKNPTAFYLCASSIGQHYGETQYFGPGTRLLVL.

The chain is built from TRBV7-9 and TRBJ2-7; the D gene is possibly TRBD1 (6 bases). Trimming cost V 2 bases and J 5 bases, with 10 bases left between them. The germline V gene encodes CDR1 SEHNR and CDR2 FQNEAQ (reference sequence). The CDR3 sequence is 13 residues long. The DNA of the CDR3 is TGTGCCAGCAGCTTACTGGGGGCCCACGAGCAGTACTTC. It codes for CASSLLGAHEQYF.

The chain carries TRBV11-2 and TRBJ2-1, with TRBD1 identical over 7 bases. Losses at the gene ends were 4 bases for V and 1 base for J; bases not matched to a gene: 7. Germline assignment: CDR1 SGHAT and CDR2 FQNNGV. This CDR3 has 16 residues. CDR3: CASSYRTGGSYNEQFF. Here the CDR3 DNA reads TGTGCCAGCAGCTACCGGACAGGAGGATCCTACAATGAGCAGTTCTTC.